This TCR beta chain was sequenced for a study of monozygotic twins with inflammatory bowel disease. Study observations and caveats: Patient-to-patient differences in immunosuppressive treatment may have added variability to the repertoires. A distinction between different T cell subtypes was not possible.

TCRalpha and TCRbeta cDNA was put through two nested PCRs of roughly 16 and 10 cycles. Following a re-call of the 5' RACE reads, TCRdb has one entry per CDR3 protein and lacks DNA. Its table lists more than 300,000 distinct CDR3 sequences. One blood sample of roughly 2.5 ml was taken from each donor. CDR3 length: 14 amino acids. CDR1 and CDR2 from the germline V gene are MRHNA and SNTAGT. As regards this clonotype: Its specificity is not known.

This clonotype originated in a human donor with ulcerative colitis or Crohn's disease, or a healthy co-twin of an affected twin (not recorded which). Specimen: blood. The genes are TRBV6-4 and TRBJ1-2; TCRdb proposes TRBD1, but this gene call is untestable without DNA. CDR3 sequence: CASSPTGGDYGYTF.